This is a list of T cell receptor beta chains from one sample in a study of T cells after yellow fever vaccination. One entry per CDR3 protein, called by TCRdb with MiXCR from the 5' RACE reads. This table holds under 600,000 distinct CDR3 sequences, 21% found once. The material sequenced was PBMCs, taken less than 25 days after the first yellow fever vaccination. The receptors originated from a man younger than 35 who received the YFV17D yellow fever vaccine. Each CDR3 is given with its conserved first and last residue. Each record gives: clone size, J gene, D gene, V gene, CDR3 DNA, CDR3 protein. The D gene is left open where the match is weak. Rows give clone size only sometimes, using once, few, many, or a class for an expanded clone.

. | TRBJ2-3 | TRBD2 | TRBV5-4 | TGTGCCAGCAGCTTGACGAGGTGGACTAGCGGGGGACCAGATACGCAGTATTTT | CASSLTRWTSGGPDTQYF
few | TRBJ2-7 | TRBD2 | TRBV5-1 | TGCGCCAGCAGCTTGACGGCTAGCGGGACCTACGAGCAGTACTTC | CASSLTASGTYEQYF
. | TRBJ1-2 | . | TRBV12-3/TRBV12-4 | TGTGCCAGCAGTTTAGGGGAGGCTTATGGCTACACCTTC | CASSLGEAYGYTF
few | TRBJ1-6 | . | TRBV10-3 | TGTGCCATCAGTGAGTCGACCGGGCTAGCACCCCTCCACTTT | CAISESTGLAPLHF
many | TRBJ1-2 | TRBD1 | TRBV12-3/TRBV12-4 | TGTGCCAGCAACCCGGGACAGGGCTATGGCTACACCTTC | CASNPGQGYGYTF
few | TRBJ2-5 | . | TRBV7-3 | TGTGCCAGCAGCCCGCTAGGGACCGTCCAAGAGACCCAGTACTTC | CASSPLGTVQETQYF
few | TRBJ2-3 | TRBD2 | TRBV6-1 | TGTGCCAGCAGACGAGACCTAGCGGGGGAGACGACATCGGATACGCAGTATTTT | CASRRDLAGETTSDTQYF
. | TRBJ2-2 | . | TRBV27 | TGTGCCAGCAGTTTTTACCTGAACACCGGGGAGCTGTTTTTT | CASSFYLNTGELFF
. | TRBJ2-2 | . | TRBV11-2 | TGTGCCAGCAGCCCAGCCCAAAGACCCGGGGAGCTGTTTTTT | CASSPAQRPGELFF
few | TRBJ2-5 | . | TRBV5-1 | TGCGCCAGCAGCTTGGCGGGGGCGTCCCAAGAGACCCAGTACTTC | CASSLAGASQETQYF
many | TRBJ1-1 | . | TRBV13 | TGTGCCAGCAGGTTCGGGGAGGGGGTATCCGTAGCTTTCTTT | CASRFGEGVSVAFF
few | TRBJ2-3 | TRBD2 | TRBV5-1 | TGCGCCAGCGCTACCGGACTAGCGGGGACCACAGATACGCAGTATTTT | CASATGLAGTTDTQYF
. | TRBJ1-6 | . | TRBV30 | TGTGCCTGGAGTGCACCGGGGCCACCCCTCCACTTT | CAWSAPGPPLHF
few | TRBJ2-5 | TRBD1 | TRBV10-3 | TGTGCCCTACATGGGGGACAGGACATACAAGAGACCCAGTACTTC | CALHGGQDIQETQYF
. | TRBJ2-4 | . | TRBV14 | TGTGCCAGCAGTCAGGCCGGCTTCAAAAACATTCAGTACTTC | CASSQAGFKNIQYF
. | TRBJ1-5 | . | TRBV18 | TGTGCCAGCTCACCAGGGGATGTACAGCCCCAGCATTTT | CASSPGDVQPQHF
. | TRBJ1-3 | . | TRBV3-1 | TGTGCCAGCAGCCCAAGGGGATTCTCTGGAAGCACCATATATTTT | CASSPRGFSGSTIYF
few | TRBJ1-6 | TRBD1 | TRBV2 | TGTGCCAGCAGGTCCGGGACAGGGCTTTCACCCCTCCACTTT | CASRSGTGLSPLHF
few | TRBJ2-2 | . | TRBV12-3/TRBV12-4 | TGTGCCAGCTCCCCGATTAAGAGGGGCACCGGGGAGCTGTTTTTT | CASSPIKRGTGELFF
many | TRBJ1-5 | . | TRBV7-2 | TGTGCCAGCAGCTCCCGCGGGGATCAGCCCCAGCATTTT | CASSSRGDQPQHF
few | TRBJ2-1 | . | TRBV20-1 | TGCAGTGCTAGCCAAGCGAAAGCCTACAATGAGCAGTTCTTC | CSASQAKAYNEQFF
. | TRBJ2-7 | TRBD1 | TRBV7-2 | TGTGCCAGCAGCTCCTACAGGGGGTTCAACGAGCAGTACTTC | CASSSYRGFNEQYF
few | TRBJ2-1 | TRBD1 | TRBV2 | TGTGCCAGGAGGACAGGGGCGAGCTCCTACAATGAGCAGTTCTTC | CARRTGASSYNEQFF
. | TRBJ2-3 | TRBD1 | TRBV11-3 | TGTGCCAGCAGCACGGGACAGGGCCCCGATACGCAGTATTTT | CASSTGQGPDTQYF
. | TRBJ1-1 | . | TRBV10-2 | TGCGCCAGCACGATGGGACGGCTGAACACTGAAGCTTTCTTT | CASTMGRLNTEAFF
many | TRBJ2-5 | TRBD2 | TRBV12-3/TRBV12-4 | TGTGCCAGCGGGGGACTAGCGGGCCGTCAAGAGACCCAGTACTTC | CASGGLAGRQETQYF
many | TRBJ2-2 | . | TRBV24-1 | TGTGCCACCAGTGATTTGCAAGGTCGGCCTGAAGCCGGGGAGCTGTTTTTT | CATSDLQGRPEAGELFF
few | TRBJ2-1 | . | TRBV6-6 | TGTGCCAGCAGTTACTCGTGGTACAATGAGCAGTTCTTC | CASSYSWYNEQFF
. | TRBJ1-1 | TRBD1 | TRBV2 | TGTGCCTTCCGAACCTACGACATTACAGGGGCAAAATATGGAGCTTTCTTT | CAFRTYDITGAKYGAFF
once | TRBJ1-3 | . | TRBV10-3 | TGTGCCATCAGCTCCCAGGGGTCCCTCTCTGGAAACACCATATATTTT | CAISSQGSLSGNTIYF
few | TRBJ2-4 | . | TRBV24-1 | TGTGCCACACCTGGGGGACTAGCCAAAAACATTCAGTACTTC | CATPGGLAKNIQYF
few | TRBJ1-2 | . | TRBV6-5 | TGTGCCAGCAGTTACTCGTACGGACCCGCAGGAGGCTACACCTTC | CASSYSYGPAGGYTF
few | TRBJ2-1 | . | TRBV7-6 | TGTGCCAGCAGCCCGGTCTCGTATTCCTACAATGAGCAGTTCTTC | CASSPVSYSYNEQFF
. | TRBJ2-3 | TRBD2 | TRBV6-2/TRBV6-3 | TGTGCCAGCAGCACATATACTAGCGGACCGACGCAGTATTTT | CASSTYTSGPTQYF
. | TRBJ1-1 | TRBD1 | TRBV18 | TGTGCCAGCTCAGGGACAGGGCTGAACACTGAAGCTTTCTTT | CASSGTGLNTEAFF
few | TRBJ2-5 | TRBD2 | TRBV3-1 | TGTGCCAGCGGGAGGGGCCGAGGTCAAGAGACCCAGTACTTC | CASGRGRGQETQYF
few | TRBJ1-6 | . | TRBV10-3 | TGTGCCATCAGTGGACAGAGCTCCTATAATTCACCCCTCCACTTT | CAISGQSSYNSPLHF
many | TRBJ2-5 | . | TRBV15 | TGTGCCACCAGCAGTCGTAGGGGCCAAGAGACCCAGTACTTC | CATSSRRGQETQYF
. | TRBJ2-7 | . | TRBV27 | TGTGCCAGCAGTTCGGCCCGGGACACAAGTTTCTACGAGCAGTACTTC | CASSSARDTSFYEQYF
. | TRBJ2-4 | . | TRBV12-3/TRBV12-4 | TGTGCCAGCAGCTTCGACAACATTCAGTACTTC | CASSFDNIQYF
few | TRBJ2-1 | TRBD2 | TRBV5-1 | TGCGCCAGCAGCTTGGAAAGGGCGGGGGACCGGGATGAGCAGTTCTTC | CASSLERAGDRDEQFF
few | TRBJ2-2 | TRBD1 | TRBV4-1 | TGCGCCAGCAGCCTTTCGGGACAGGCGAGTGGGGAGCTGTTTTTT | CASSLSGQASGELFF
. | TRBJ1-1 | . | TRBV24-1 | TGTGCCACCAGTGATCGCGACGCTACTGAAGCTTTCTTT | CATSDRDATEAFF
. | TRBJ2-2 | TRBD2 | TRBV2 | TGTGCCAGCAGTGACCGACTAGCGGGTTACACCGGGGAGCTGTTTTTT | CASSDRLAGYTGELFF
few | TRBJ1-2 | . | TRBV5-6 | TGTGCCAGCAGCTTGGCCAGGGCGGTAAACTATGGCTACACCTTC | CASSLARAVNYGYTF
few | TRBJ1-6 | TRBD1 | TRBV11-2 | TGTGCCAGCAGCTCACAGGGGTCGGTGTCACCCCTCCACTTT | CASSSQGSVSPLHF
. | TRBJ2-2 | . | TRBV5-1 | TGCGCCAGCAGCTTGGATCCAGACACCGGGGAGCTGTTTTTT | CASSLDPDTGELFF
. | TRBJ2-3 | . | TRBV5-6 | TGTGCCAGCAGCTTGGGGTTAGTGCAACCCACAGATACGCAGTATTTT | CASSLGLVQPTDTQYF
. | TRBJ2-1 | . | TRBV6-2/TRBV6-3 | TGTGCCATCCAGTTAAGCTCCTACAATGAGCAGTTCTTC | CAIQLSSYNEQFF
many | TRBJ2-1 | . | TRBV7-7 | TGTGCCAGCAGCTTTGGCGGGGTATTTGGCAATGAGCAGTTCTTC | CASSFGGVFGNEQFF
. | TRBJ2-7 | . | TRBV6-2/TRBV6-3 | TGTGCCAGCAGCCGAAGGCAGGGGCTTTACGAGCAGTACTTC | CASSRRQGLYEQYF
. | TRBJ2-5 | TRBD2 | TRBV12-3/TRBV12-4 | TGTGCCAGCAGGCTGACTAGCGGGGCGACCCAGTACTTC | CASRLTSGATQYF
many | TRBJ2-1 | . | TRBV2 | TGTGCCAGCAGTGAAGACGCTAATGAGCAGTTCTTC | CASSEDANEQFF
. | TRBJ2-5 | TRBD2 | TRBV20-1 | TGCAGTGCTAGGCCGGGACTAGCGGGGATTCAAGAGACCCAGTACTTC | CSARPGLAGIQETQYF
few | TRBJ1-4 | TRBD1 | TRBV4-1 | TGCGCCAGCAGCCAAGGCGGACAGGGGAGAGAAAAACTGTTTTTT | CASSQGGQGREKLFF
many | TRBJ2-3 | . | TRBV20-1 | TGCAGTGCTAGTCCCCTAGCAGATACGCAGTATTTT | CSASPLADTQYF
few | TRBJ1-2 | TRBD1 | TRBV6-5 | TGTGCCAGCGGACAGGGAATGCTTGGCTACACCTTC | CASGQGMLGYTF
few | TRBJ2-7 | . | TRBV19 | TGTGCCAGTGCGCCGTGGGGGAACTACGAGCAGTACTTC | CASAPWGNYEQYF
few | TRBJ2-5 | . | TRBV4-1 | TGCGCCAGCAGCCTTAGAGCGAGGGGGCAAGAGACCCAGTACTTC | CASSLRARGQETQYF
. | TRBJ1-3 | . | TRBV5-1 | TGCGCCAGCAGCGGGGAGGCGTCTGGAAACACCATATATTTT | CASSGEASGNTIYF